Included here is one TCR beta chain sequence, with context. Seattle's enrolled individuals joined amid active infection and were then monitored longitudinally. Per the study methods: Counts of nucleated cells, estimated from reference gene primer amplification, were obtained. Libraries were prepared by immunoSEQ multiplex PCR; TCRdb keeps only in-frame clonotypes and omits some of them. V and J calls and clone size follow that table, whereas D and trimming were derived from the DNA. The top ten clones hold 2.5% to 3.5% of a sample with a few hundred thousand clones, roughly nine tenths of them seen once. The entry originates in a study of blood T cell repertoires in COVID-19. Turning to the study itself: Acute and convalescent COVID-19 specimens originated in the United States, Italy and Spain. Sources were T cells, B-cell-depleted T cells, or PBMCs; the material itself was cDNA or gDNA.

V was trimmed by 7 bases and J by 5 bases, leaving 17 bases between them. The CDR3 is 13 residues long. Germline CDR1 SQVTM, CDR2 ANQGSEA. The sample was peripheral blood. The TCR comes from a woman in her twenties or thirties with COVID-19, enrolled during active disease. This chain connects TRBV29-1 to TRBJ1-1, with D tentatively TRBD1 (6 bases). For the CDR3, the DNA is TGCAGCGGGGAGGGGGGGCTTCGGACTGAAGCTTTCTTT. Protein product: CSGEGGLRTEAFF.